These 22 T cell receptor beta chains were sequenced from one sample in a study of cytomegalovirus exposure and HLA in healthy donors. Method: immunoSEQ multiplex PCR; TCRdb's copy keeps in-frame clones and lacks some. The table shows 75,000 to 85,000 clones, with roughly 91% occurring only once. The source material was PBMCs. All receptors derive from a man aged 30 to 39 in good health and CMV-seronegative.

This chain joins TRBV11-3 and TRBJ2-1, with D perhaps TRBD2 (5 bases). The germline V gene has CDR1 SGHNT and CDR2 YENEEA. V shed 4 bases and J shed 4 bases, with 17 bases lying between them. This CDR3 has 16 residues. This chain's CDR3 is CASSSTDYGDYNEQFF. The CDR3 region has the DNA TGTGCCAGCAGCTCCACCGACTACGGAGATTACAATGAGCAGTTCTTC.

The gene calls are TRBV28 and TRBJ1-2; D is undetermined. Germline-derived CDR1 and CDR2 are MDHEN and SYDVKM. The CDR3 has 14 amino acids. V lost 6 bases, J lost 2 bases, and 13 bases lay in between. CDR3 loop: CASSSQDGNYGYTF. For the CDR3, the DNA is TGTGCCAGCAGCTCGCAAGACGGGAACTATGGCTACACCTTC.

The gene calls are TRBV29-1 and TRBJ2-6; TRBD1 matches at 11 bases. V lost 6 bases and J lost 1; bases outside the gene matches: 8. Germline assignment: CDR1 SQVTM and CDR2 ANQGSEA. The CDR3 has 17 amino acids. CDR3 loop: CSVGRTGGLSGANVLTF. CDR3 sequence (DNA): TGCAGCGTGGGGCGGACAGGGGGCTTATCTGGGGCCAACGTCCTGACTTTC.

The chain is built from TRBV19 and TRBJ1-1, with 9 positions matching TRBD1. V shed 6 bases and J 3 bases; nucleotides not matched to a gene: 5. CDR3 length equals 14 residues. Germline V gene data show CDR1 as LNHDA and CDR2 as SQIVND (reference sequence). The CDR3 DNA follows: TGTGCCAGTAGAGTAACAGGGGGCTACACTGAAGCTTTCTTT. Translating it yields CASRVTGGYTEAFF. The complete variable domain, with remaining parts taken from reference TRBV19 and TRBJ1-1, reads DGGITQSPKYLFRKEGQNVTLSCEQNLNHDAMYWYRQDPGQGLRLIYYSQIVNDFQKGDIAEGYSVSREKKESFPLTVTSAQKNPTAFYLCASRVTGGYTEAFFGQGTRLTVV.

This rearrangement joins TRBV2 to TRBJ2-2; 12 bases fit TRBD2. Looked up from germline, CDR1 is SNHLY and CDR2 is FYNNEI. The V and J ends lost 6 bases and 2 bases, in that order; junction bases with no gene match: 7. The CDR3 spans 17 residues. The CDR3 DNA sequence: TGTGCCAGCAGACCCCTAGGACTAGCGGGAAACACCGGGGAGCTGTTTTTT. It codes for CASRPLGLAGNTGELFF.

As regards this clone: This specimen includes other DNA sequences encoding the same CDR3. The chain employs TRBV2 and TRBJ2-5; the D is unclear. The length of the CDR3 is 12 residues. V was shortened by 4 bases and J by 2 bases, with 5 bases between the two germline ends. Germline lookup yields CDR1 SNHLY and CDR2 FYNNEI. The chain's CDR3 is CASSGLQETQYF. The CDR3 DNA reads TGTGCCAGCAGTGGGCTGCAAGAGACCCAGTACTTC.

J is TRBJ2-3 and V is TRBV5-6; TRBD2 agrees at 10 bases. Losses at the gene ends were 7 bases for V and 4 bases for J; bases not matched to a gene: 12. CDR3 length: 16 residues. CDR1 and CDR2 (germline): SGHDT, YYEEEE. The CDR3 nucleotides read TGTGCCAGCCTCCTCAGCGGGGGGGCCGAGGCAGATACGCAGTATTTT. It codes for CASLLSGGAEADTQYF.

The rearrangement uses TRBV29-1 and TRBJ2-1; D perhaps matches TRBD2 (7 bases). CDR1 is SQVTM, CDR2 ANQGSEA, per germline. The CDR3 is 13 amino acids. V lost 7 bases, J lost 4 bases, and 14 bases lay in between. CDR3 sequence reads: CSARRGGYNEQFF. In DNA, the CDR3 is TGCAGCGCCCGAAGGGGGGGATACAATGAGCAGTTCTTC.

The V gene is TRBV7-3, the J gene TRBJ1-5; D is ambiguous. V lost 2 bases, J lost 7 bases, and 9 bases lay in between. The CDR3 contains 13 residues. CDR1 SGHTA and CDR2 FQGTGA come from the germline V gene. The CDR3 region has the DNA TGTGCCAGCAGCTTATTCCCGGGGCAGCCCCAGCATTTT. Translation: CASSLFPGQPQHF.

The chain recombines TRBV28 with TRBJ1-4; a weak D match, TRBD1 (5 bases). The germline V gene has CDR1 MDHEN and CDR2 SYDVKM. The CDR3 consists of 12 residues. Deletions cut 11 bases from V and 5 bases from J, with 12 bases between. CDR3: CAGGGGNEKLFF. DNA for the CDR3: TGTGCCGGTGGGGGGGGAAATGAAAAACTGTTTTTT.

The chain joins TRBV28 to TRBJ2-7; 13 bases match TRBD2. Germline loops: CDR1 MDHEN, CDR2 SYDVKM. With 8 bases clipped from V and 7 bases from J, the junction kept 2 bases outside the gene matches. CDR3 length: 12 residues. The CDR3: CASWTSGGEQYF. CDR3 DNA: TGTGCCAGCTGGACTAGCGGGGGAGAGCAGTACTTC.

The J gene is TRBJ2-1, the V gene TRBV6-4; maybe TRBD2 (6 bases). V lost 2 bases, J lost 7 bases, and 12 bases lay in between. The CDR3 runs 14 residues. Germline V gene data show CDR1 as MRHNA and CDR2 as SNTAGT. The CDR3 DNA follows: TGTGCCAGCAGTGACGGAGGGAGTCTGAATGAGCAGTTCTTC. Translated, it gives CASSDGGSLNEQFF.

The genes are TRBV7-3 and TRBJ2-7; 10 bases align to TRBD2. The CDR3 runs to 16 residues. Unmatched junction bases numbered 14, after V lost 5 bases and J lost 7 bases. Germline V gene data show CDR1 as SGHTA and CDR2 as FQGTGA. The CDR3 protein is CASSPVSLAGVQEQYF. For the CDR3, the DNA is TGTGCCAGCAGCCCCGTTTCTCTAGCGGGAGTACAAGAGCAGTACTTC.

V is TRBV6-1 and J is TRBJ2-7; 7 bases map to TRBD2. The CDR3 has 15 amino acids. Germline V CDR1 and CDR2: MNHNS, SASEGT. V shed 5 bases, J shed 6 bases, and the junction held 13 bases outside the gene matches. The CDR3 region has the DNA TGTGCCAGCAGTCTTCCTCGAGGGAGGGTCGGCGAGCAGTACTTC. It translates to CASSLPRGRVGEQYF.

This chain links TRBV28 with TRBJ1-5; D possibly corresponds to TRBD1 (6 bases). Germline V gives CDR1 MDHEN, CDR2 SYDVKM. Trimming cost V 4 bases and J 1 base, with 8 bases left between them. The CDR3 has 14 amino acids. This CDR3 is CASSSGQSNQPQHF. The CDR3 DNA reads TGTGCCAGCAGTTCCGGACAGAGCAATCAGCCCCAGCATTTT.

The rearrangement uses TRBV7-9 and TRBJ2-7, with TRBD2 as a possible D gene (6 bases). Trimming removed 5 bases from V and 1 base from J, with 9 bases in between. The CDR3 extends over 13 amino acids. Per germline, CDR1 SEHNR and CDR2 FQNEAQ (reference sequence). The CDR3 nucleotides are TGTGCCAGCAGCCAAGGGACTTCCTACGAGCAGTACTTC. Translation: CASSQGTSYEQYF.

This chain joins TRBV28 and TRBJ1-5; D perhaps matches TRBD1 (5 bases). This CDR3 spans 12 amino acids. Trimming took 3 bases from V and 7 from J, leaving 7 bases between them. In germline, CDR1 is MDHEN, CDR2 SYDVKM. The CDR3 nucleotides are TGTGCCAGCAGTTTGGGGGGGCAGCCCCAGCATTTT. Protein: CASSLGGQPQHF. Together with reference TRBV28 and TRBJ1-5, the CDR3 gives the full variable domain: DVKVTQSSRYLVKRTGEKVFLECVQDMDHENMFWYRQDPGLGLRLIYFSYDVKMKEKGDIPEGYSVSREKKERFSLILESASTNQTSMYLCASSLGGQPQHFGDGTRLSIL.

The DNA of the CDR3 is TGTGCCAGCAGCTTAGGGACAGGGGTCTGGCAGCCCCAGCATTTT. Protein sequence: CASSLGTGVWQPQHF. The chain has TRBV7-9 and TRBJ1-5; 9 positions agree with TRBD1. Looked up from germline, CDR1 is SEHNR and CDR2 is FQNEAQ (reference sequence). The CDR3 sequence is 15 residues long. J gave up 7 bases and V 1 base, and 5 bases lay outside the gene matches.

The J gene is TRBJ2-7, the V gene TRBV27; 8 positions match TRBD1. With V trimmed by 6 bases and J by 0 bases, 7 bases remained unmatched. The CDR3 totals 15 residues. Germline V gives CDR1 MNHEY, CDR2 SMNVEV (reference sequence). The CDR3, as DNA: TGTGCCAGCAGATTGGGACAGGTTAACTCCTACGAGCAGTACTTC. Its translation: CASRLGQVNSYEQYF.

The chain uses TRBV28 and TRBJ2-1, with 11 bases matching TRBD2. CDR3 size: 15 residues. The ends lost 5 bases at V and 8 bases at J; junction bases unmatched: 8. The V gene's germline CDR1 is MDHEN and CDR2 SYDVKM. CDR3 nucleotide sequence: TGTGCCAGCAGTACCCTAGCGGGAGGATACGATGAGCAGTTCTTC. Translation: CASSTLAGGYDEQFF.

The gene calls are TRBV19 and TRBJ2-2; 7 bases align to TRBD1. CDR1 is LNHDA, CDR2 SQIVND, per germline (reference sequence). V was clipped by 6 bases and J by 5 bases; unmatched bases: 9. There are 15 residues in the CDR3. The CDR3 sequence: CASSPPGTETGELFF. The CDR3 DNA reads as TGTGCCAGTAGCCCTCCCGGGACAGAAACCGGGGAGCTGTTTTTT.

The genes are TRBV4-1 and TRBJ2-1; 11 bases fit TRBD2. Looked up from germline, CDR1 is MGHRA and CDR2 is YSYEKL. There are 15 residues in the CDR3. With 3 bases clipped from V and 6 bases from J, the junction kept 4 bases outside the gene matches. The CDR3 region is CASSHRSGRGNEQFF. Here the CDR3 DNA reads TGCGCCAGCAGCCATCGTAGCGGGAGGGGCAATGAGCAGTTCTTC.